One and the same sample provided the 28 T cell receptor beta chains below, sequenced in a study of prognosis after radiotherapy for stage I lung cancer. The TCR beta CDR3 region was amplified from genomic DNA, with two rounds of multiplex PCR being used for the amplification. The use of primers specific to each TRBV and TRBJ gene characterized first-round PCR. In TCRdb, the multiplex PCR reads were re-called with MiXCR into one record per CDR3 protein. Found here are 11,000 or so distinct CDR3 sequences, under 45% of them singletons; the top ten hold roughly half. The sequencing here drew on PBMCs, taken before or after stereotactic body radiation therapy (not recorded which). The receptors originated from a donor over 45 with non-small cell lung cancer.

Note on this clonotype: One base separates it from a far larger clone, so it is likely a read error. The gene calls are TRBV6-1 and TRBJ2-4; D might be TRBD1 (6 bases). The DNA matches TRBJ2-1 better at its end, which makes the J call doubtful. The CDR3 has 16 residues. Germline CDR1 reads MNHNS; CDR2 reads SASEGT. This CDR3 is CASRGPGHGAVDEQFF. For the CDR3, the DNA is TGTGCCAGCAGGGGACCGGGACACGGAGCCGTGGATGAGCAGTTCTTC.

V usage is TRBV20-1 and J usage is TRBJ2-1; no definite D call. The germline V and J ends were trimmed by 3 bases and 4 bases, with 7 bases remaining between them. CDR3 length: 12 amino acids. Germline V gene lookup returns CDR1 DFQATT and CDR2 SNEGSKA (reference sequence). In DNA, the CDR3 is TGCAGTGCTAGTACTGGTTACAATGAGCAGTTCTTC. Its protein is CSASTGYNEQFF.

This clonotype appeared many times. This rearrangement joins TRBV5-5 to TRBJ2-3; 9 bases are a match to TRBD2. CDR1 and CDR2 (germline): SGHKS, YYEKEE (reference sequence). The CDR3 is made up of 18 amino acids. V lost 1 base and J lost 1; bases outside the gene matches: 10. CDR3 nucleotide sequence: TGTGCCAGCAGCTTGTTGCCGGGACTAGCTCTGGGCACAGATACGCAGTATTTT. Amino acids: CASSLLPGLALGTDTQYF.

The V gene is TRBV5-1, the J gene TRBJ1-6; D unresolved. V dropped 1 base and J dropped 8 bases, with 13 bases sitting between them. This CDR3 region has 15 residues. Germline CDR1 is SGHRS and CDR2 is YFSETQ. CDR3 nucleotide sequence: TGCGCCAGCAGCTTGATAGGACGCTTCGATTCACCCCTCCACTTT. Protein sequence: CASSLIGRFDSPLHF.

V is TRBV20-1 and J is TRBJ1-3, with D possibly being TRBD1 (6 bases). CDR3 size: 14 residues. Trimming took off 3 bases at V and 0 bases at J, with 9 bases between the two ends. Germline CDR1 reads DFQATT; CDR2 reads SNEGSKA (reference sequence). The CDR3: CSASDRSSGNTIYF. CDR3 DNA sequence: TGCAGTGCTAGTGACAGGAGCTCTGGAAACACCATATATTTT.

This clonotype was observed many times. CDR3 amino acids: CASSGTGAPNTGELFF. The DNA of the CDR3 is TGTGCCAGCAGTGGAACAGGGGCCCCGAACACCGGGGAGCTGTTTTTT. This chain connects TRBV25-1 to TRBJ2-2; 7 bases map to TRBD1. The CDR3 runs 16 residues. V lost 4 bases and J lost 0; bases outside the gene matches: 5. Germline assignment: CDR1 MGHDK and CDR2 SYGVNS.

This clonotype was detected a few times. The chain is built from TRBV6-1 and TRBJ2-1, with 11 positions matching TRBD2. Germline V lookup: CDR1 MNHNS, CDR2 SASEGT. After removal of 0 bases from V and 8 bases from J, the junction contained 24 bases not matched to a gene. The CDR3 runs to 22 residues. In DNA, the CDR3 is TGTGCCAGCAGTGAAGCAGGGGACAGGAGCTTATTAGCGGGAGGGCCTTTAGATGAGCAGTTCTTC. It codes for CASSEAGDRSLLAGGPLDEQFF.

The V call is TRBV19, the J call TRBJ2-7; either TRBD1 or TRBD2 may fit D (5 bases each). From germline, CDR1 is LNHDA and CDR2 SQIVND (reference sequence). This CDR3 is built from 14 residues. Trimming pared 5 bases from V and 6 bases from J, leaving 17 bases between. The CDR3 bases are TGTGCCAGTAGTCCCTGGGGCAGGGCGGGCGAGCAGTACTTC. Encoded protein: CASSPWGRAGEQYF.

Notes on this clonotype: A read error may explain this, as a much larger clone is one base away. In DNA, the CDR3 is TGTTCCAGCAGCAAGCAGGGGGGCTATCAGCCCCAGCATTTT. This gives the protein CSSSKQGGYQPQHF. V gene TRBV5-6 combines with J gene TRBJ1-5; 7 bases are shared with TRBD1. CDR3 size: 14 residues. Germline CDR1 SGHDT, CDR2 YYEEEE.

This clonotype was seen many times. The chain employs TRBV20-1 and TRBJ1-5, with 9 nucleotides matching TRBD1. The CDR3 has 16 residues. Germline V CDR1 and CDR2: DFQATT, SNEGSKA (reference sequence). V shed 4 bases, J shed 4 bases, and the junction held 11 bases outside the gene matches. The CDR3 protein is CSATLQGARGNQPQHF. The CDR3 DNA sequence: TGCAGTGCTACCCTACAGGGGGCTCGCGGAAATCAGCCCCAGCATTTT.

This clonotype was seen ten or more times. In nucleotides, the CDR3 is TGCGCCAGCAGCTTGGTACAAGAGACCCAGTACTTC. Protein sequence: CASSLVQETQYF. The V gene is TRBV5-1, the J gene TRBJ2-5; no reliable D call. The CDR3 runs 12 residues. CDR1 and CDR2 (germline): SGHRS, YFSETQ. V lost 0 bases, J lost 2 bases, and 2 bases lay in between.

This chain uses TRBV14 with TRBJ2-3, with 10 positions matching TRBD2. The CDR3 consists of 17 residues. V shed 1 base, J shed 8 bases, and the junction held 12 bases outside the gene matches. Germline V gene lookup returns CDR1 SGHDN and CDR2 FVKESK. The CDR3 loop reads CASSQARTSGNLGTQYF. CDR3 in DNA: TGTGCCAGCAGCCAAGCCCGGACTAGCGGTAACCTGGGTACGCAGTATTTT.

The CDR3 region is CASSVARDTGELFF. In nucleotides, the CDR3 is TGTGCCAGCAGCGTAGCTAGGGACACCGGGGAGCTGTTTTTT. V usage is TRBV9 and J usage is TRBJ2-2, with D uncertain. Trimming left V 0 bases short and J 3 bases short, with 6 bases between. CDR3 length equals 14 residues. The germline V gene has CDR1 SGDLS and CDR2 YYNGEE.

This clonotype was recorded at least ten times. The chain is built from TRBV13 and TRBJ2-7; 7 positions match TRBD1. The CDR3 has 14 amino acids. V was pared by 5 bases and J by 7 bases, with 11 bases of the junction left unmatched. Germline V gene data show CDR1 as PRHDT and CDR2 as FYEKMQ (reference sequence). The DNA for the CDR3 is TGTGCCAGCAGCGAAGACCCCAGGGGGAGAGAGCAGTACTTC. Protein: CASSEDPRGREQYF.

The V gene is TRBV4-1, the J gene TRBJ2-7; weak D call: TRBD2 (6 bases). This CDR3 spans 15 amino acids. CDR1 is MGHRA, CDR2 YSYEKL, per germline. V gave up 4 bases and J gave up 3 bases, with 16 bases separating them. Here the CDR3 reads CASSLRGRYFYEQYF. The CDR3, as DNA: TGCGCCAGCAGCCTAAGAGGGAGGTACTTCTACGAGCAGTACTTC.

This clonotype was recorded many times. This chain joins TRBV11-2 and TRBJ2-3; possibly TRBD2 for D (7 bases). V lost 7 bases to trimming and J lost 3 bases, with 14 bases between them. The CDR3 is 14 residues long. Germline assignment: CDR1 SGHAT and CDR2 FQNNGV. The chain's CDR3 is CASIWGGSTDTQYF. In nucleotides, the CDR3 is TGTGCCAGCATCTGGGGGGGCAGTACAGATACGCAGTATTTT.

By proportion, this clonotype is medium-sized. This sequence joins TRBV27 and TRBJ2-7; 7 nucleotides agree with TRBD1. This CDR3 contains 16 residues. V was pared by 5 bases and J by 5 bases, with 15 bases of the junction left unmatched. Germline values: CDR1 MNHEY, CDR2 SMNVEV (reference sequence). In DNA, the CDR3 is TGTGCCAGCAGTACCAATCGGGACAGCTTTCGGGACGAGCAGTACGTC. Translating it yields CASSTNRDSFRDEQYV.

This clonotype appeared many times. V and J are TRBV7-9 and TRBJ1-4; no definite D call. The germline V gene encodes CDR1 SEHNR and CDR2 FQNEAQ (reference sequence). V lost 7 bases, J lost 2 bases, and 17 bases lay in between. This CDR3 has 16 residues. The CDR3 nucleotides read TGTGCCAGCACCCCACGGGTTAAGGCGACTAATGAAAAACTGTTTTTT. It encodes CASTPRVKATNEKLFF.

CDR3 DNA: TGCAGTGCACCAATTAGCGGGGCCCCTAGGAATACGCAGTATTTT. Encoded protein: CSAPISGAPRNTQYF. The chain combines TRBV20-1 with TRBJ2-3; 8 nucleotides line up with TRBD2. Unmatched junction bases numbered 15, after V lost 6 bases and J lost 7 bases. Germline CDR1 DFQATT, CDR2 SNEGSKA (reference sequence). The CDR3 length is 15 residues.

V usage is TRBV6-9 and J usage is TRBJ2-7; D is unclear. This CDR3 spans 11 amino acids. Per germline, CDR1 MNHGY and CDR2 SVAAGI. As DNA, the CDR3 is TGTGTCAGAAGTTACCCCGACGAGCAGTACTTC. This translates into CVRSYPDEQYF.

This clonotype appeared once. A much larger clone differs by one base, so this may be a read error. This sequence joins TRBV6-8 and TRBJ2-2; TRBD2 matches at 11 bases. Germline CDR1 is MNHGY and CDR2 is SAAAGT. The CDR3 has 16 amino acids. For the CDR3, the DNA is TGTGCCACGATCTATTTAGCGGGGGGGCCGGTCGGGGAGCCGTTTTTT. Protein sequence: CATIYLAGGPVGEPFF.

This chain links TRBV6-2 or TRBV6-3 with TRBJ2-5; D unresolved. CDR1 MNHEY and CDR2 SVGEGT come from the germline V gene. This CDR3 has 14 amino acids. V lost 4 bases and J lost 5, with 14 bases in between. CDR3 sequence reads: CASSLGGRWETQYF. CDR3 DNA: TGTGCCAGCAGTTTAGGTGGTAGGTGGGAGACCCAGTACTTC.

This clonotype came up many times. The rearrangement links TRBV7-3 to TRBJ2-4, with 11 nucleotides matching TRBD2. The germline gives CDR1 SGHTA, CDR2 FQGTGA. The CDR3 has 13 residues. With V trimmed by 2 bases and J by 11 bases, 2 bases remained unmatched. DNA of the CDR3: TGTGCCAGCAGCTTAGATAGCGGGAGGGTTCAGTACTTC. It encodes CASSLDSGRVQYF.

Within the sample, this clonotype is medium-sized. The chain combines TRBV7-2 with TRBJ2-1; D remains unclear. Trimming removed 1 base from V and 8 bases from J, with 9 bases in between. This CDR3 region has 13 residues. The germline V gene encodes CDR1 SGHTA and CDR2 FQGNSA. The CDR3 DNA follows: TGTGCCAGCAGCTTAGTTCGCGTTTATGAGCAGTTCTTC. Its translation: CASSLVRVYEQFF. The full variable domain, rest sourced from reference TRBV7-2 and TRBJ2-1, is GAGVSQSPSNKVTEKGKDVELRCDPISGHTALYWYRQSLGQGLEFLIYFQGNSAPDKSGLPSDRFSAERTGGSVSTLTIQRTQQEDSAVYLCASSLVRVYEQFFGPGTRLTVL.

Ten or more counts support this clonotype. The chain is built from TRBV7-6 and TRBJ1-4; 7 bases align to TRBD1. CDR3 length equals 16 residues. Trimming removed 1 base from V and 5 bases from J; junction bases left unmatched: 7. Germline loops: CDR1 SGHVS, CDR2 FNYEAQ. The CDR3 protein is CASSLGGGLANEKLFF. CDR3 coding DNA: TGTGCCAGCAGCTTAGGAGGGGGCCTCGCCAATGAAAAACTGTTTTTT. Filled out from reference TRBV7-6 and TRBJ1-4, the complete variable domain reads GAGVSQSPRYKVTKRGQDVALRCDPISGHVSLYWYRQALGQGPEFLTYFNYEAQQDKSGLPNDRFSAERPEGSISTLTIQRTEQRDSAMYRCASSLGGGLANEKLFFGSGTQLSVL.

The V call is TRBV19, the J call TRBJ1-2; 9 bases align to TRBD1. Germline V lookup: CDR1 LNHDA, CDR2 SQIVND (reference sequence). Losses at the gene ends were 3 bases for V and 2 bases for J; bases not matched to a gene: 7. The CDR3 is 16 residues long. DNA of the CDR3: TGTGCCAGTAGTATTAACACAGGGGGCAGGAACTATGGCTACACCTTC. Translation: CASSINTGGRNYGYTF.

Remarks on this clonotype: A read error is the likely source, as a far larger clone sits one nucleotide away. The rearrangement joins TRBV6-8 to TRBJ1-6; 7 bases match TRBD1. The CDR3 is made up of 15 amino acids. Germline lookup yields CDR1 MNHGY and CDR2 SAAAGT. The DNA of the CDR3 is TGTGCCAACAGTTACGGGGGGACAGTCCGAGCCCCCCTCCACTTT. This gives the protein CANSYGGTVRAPLHF.

As regards this clonotype: With a far larger clone one base away, a read error is the likely cause. This chain links TRBV12-3 or TRBV12-4 with TRBJ2-2; D is unresolved. The CDR3 spans 13 residues. This CDR3 is CASSLTGTVELFF. In DNA form, the CDR3 reads TGTGCCAGCAGCTTAACCGGAACCGTGGAGCTGTTTTTT.